The clone carrying this TCR beta chain was observed many times. The antigen is undetermined. The sample is drawn from a study of T cells in Graves' hyperthyroidism and ophthalmopathy. Template material for amplifying TCR beta CDR3 regions consisted of RNA transcripts. An initial round of RT-PCR targeting the TCR CDR3 relied on the HTBI primer set. TCRdb processed the multiplex PCR reads anew with MiXCR; each CDR3 protein has one entry. The sample lists roughly 240,000 distinct CDR3 sequences, roughly 17% seen once, with 28% in the top ten. V lost 3 bases to trimming and J lost 8 bases; unmatched junction nucleotides: 9. The CDR3 spans 13 residues. Germline V gene lookup returns CDR1 GTSNPN and CDR2 SVGIG (reference sequence). The study, taken as a whole, reports: Ophthalmopathy prediction by the model preceded onset by a median roughly 6 months.

The PBMCs studied were ones that came from roughly 9.1 ml fresh peripheral blood. Sequenced material: blood. This sequence was found in a woman younger than 30 with Graves' ophthalmopathy. The chain joins TRBV30 to TRBJ1-1; 7 bases match TRBD1. CDR3 DNA: TGTGCCTGGAGACAAACCCCGGACAGGGAAGCTTTCTTT. It encodes CAWRQTPDREAFF.